These 23 T cell receptor beta chains were sequenced from one sample in a study of OX40 agonist ivuxolimab in advanced cancers. Some clones are missing from TCRdb's copy, which holds only in-frame ones; the method was immunoSEQ multiplex PCR. The sample has 75,000 to 100,000 clones, more than 80% seen once. Specimen: CD4+ or CD8+ T cells sorted from blood, collected in a trial of the OX40 agonist ivuxolimab. These receptors all come from an adult with an advanced solid tumor such as melanoma, head and neck, liver or kidney cancer.

The chain links TRBV5-1 to TRBJ2-3; 7 bases match TRBD2. The V segment lost 3 bases and the J segment 2 bases; nucleotides outside the gene matches: 9. The CDR3 extends over 16 amino acids. Germline V CDR1 and CDR2: SGHRS, YFSETQ. In DNA, the CDR3 is TGCGCCAGCAGCTCGGGTCGAGCGGGATCCACAGATACGCAGTATTTT. This codes for CASSSGRAGSTDTQYF.

This clone was observed a few times. The gene calls are TRBV21-1 and TRBJ1-5. TRBV21-1 is noted as a pseudogene. This CDR3 region has 15 residues. CDR3 DNA sequence: TGTGCCAGCAGCCCTCCCCAAGGCGGGTATCAGCCCCAGCATTTT. As protein: CASSPPQGGYQPQHF.

The chain uses TRBV5-6 and TRBJ1-2, with D hard to call. CDR1 is SGHDT and CDR2 is YYEEEE in the germline V gene. V dropped 4 bases and J dropped 7 bases, with 5 bases sitting between them. The CDR3 contains 10 residues. DNA for the CDR3: TGTGCCAGCAGCGGGGTTGGCTACACCTTC. It is translated as CASSGVGYTF.

The rearrangement joins TRBV10-3 to TRBJ1-5; D is unresolved. The CDR3 is 13 residues long. Germline CDR1 ENHRY, CDR2 SYGVKD. The ends were cut back, 7 bases at V and 2 bases at J, with 9 bases in the middle. CDR3 nucleotide sequence: TGTGCCATCAAGGGCGTCGGCAATCAGCCCCAGCATTTT. This sequence encodes CAIKGVGNQPQHF.

The rearrangement joins TRBV9 to TRBJ2-7, with TRBD2 matching 9 bases. V was clipped by 0 bases and J by 7 bases; unmatched bases: 5. CDR1 is SGDLS, CDR2 YYNGEE, per germline. The CDR3 contains 14 residues. The CDR3 nucleotides read TGTGCCAGCAGCGTAGGCGGGGGGGCCCAAGAGCAGTACTTC. Residues: CASSVGGGAQEQYF.

This chain uses TRBV18 with TRBJ2-5; the match to TRBD2 covers 8 bases. V dropped 2 bases and J dropped 3; count of bases not matched to a gene: 8. Germline CDR1 and CDR2: KGHSH and LQKENI. This CDR3 has 16 residues. In DNA, the CDR3 is TGTGCCAGCTCACCAGGCGCGGGGGGCCCCAAAGAGACCCAGTACTTC. This codes for CASSPGAGGPKETQYF.

This CDR3 reads CAISEEAAVKDYEQYF. CDR3 DNA sequence: TGTGCCATCAGTGAGGAGGCGGCAGTGAAAGACTACGAGCAGTACTTC. This chain joins TRBV10-3 and TRBJ2-7; D gene ambiguous. V lost 2 bases and J lost 3, with 17 bases in between. The CDR3 length is 16 residues. Germline V lookup: CDR1 ENHRY, CDR2 SYGVKD.

The V gene is TRBV11-3, the J gene TRBJ2-3; D is ambiguous. In germline, CDR1 is SGHNT, CDR2 YENEEA. The CDR3 is 15 amino acids. Deletions cut 1 base from V and 6 bases from J, with 14 bases between. Written as DNA, the CDR3 is TGTGCCAGCAGCTTAGGGGCCAAGCCCCCGGATACGCAGTATTTT. Translating it yields CASSLGAKPPDTQYF.

This clone turned up a few times. The V call is TRBV7-9, the J call TRBJ1-1; D is undetermined. The V gene's germline CDR1 is SEHNR and CDR2 FQNEAQ (reference sequence). The CDR3 length is 13 residues. The germline V and J ends were trimmed by 8 bases and 1 base, with 11 bases remaining between them. CDR3 bases: TGTGCCAGCGTCCCCTTCGCGAACACTGAAGCTTTCTTT. It yields the protein CASVPFANTEAFF.

J is TRBJ2-1 and V is TRBV7-3; tentatively, D is TRBD2 (5 bases). The V gene's germline CDR1 is SGHTA and CDR2 FQGTGA. This CDR3 spans 18 amino acids. The V end lost 4 bases, the J end lost 0 bases, and 19 bases lay between the germline ends. CDR3 bases: TGTGCCAGCAGCTCCCGGATGAGGGCGGATGGCTCCTACAATGAGCAGTTCTTC. Translating gives CASSSRMRADGSYNEQFF.

In regard to this clone: The same CDR3 can be traced to other DNA sequences in this sample. This rearrangement joins TRBV27 to TRBJ1-5, with D hard to call. The CDR3 extends over 13 amino acids. From germline, CDR1 is MNHEY and CDR2 SMNVEV (reference sequence). Trimming pared 8 bases from V and 5 bases from J, leaving 13 bases between. The CDR3 sequence: CASGTRPDQPQHF. In DNA form, the CDR3 reads TGTGCCAGCGGTACACGTCCCGATCAGCCCCAGCATTTT.

The V call is TRBV2, the J call TRBJ2-3; no definite D call. V lost 5 bases and J 0 bases, leaving 9 bases between the germline ends. Germline V gene lookup returns CDR1 SNHLY and CDR2 FYNNEI. The CDR3 runs to 14 residues. The CDR3 spells CASSSRPSTDTQYF. CDR3 nucleotides: TGTGCCAGCAGTTCTAGGCCGAGCACAGATACGCAGTATTTT.

The chain employs TRBV6-5 and TRBJ1-6; D ambiguous. The CDR3 consists of 14 residues. Germline V gene lookup returns CDR1 MNHEY and CDR2 SVGAGI. Deletions cut 1 base from V and 6 bases from J, with 7 bases between. The CDR3 coding sequence is TGTGCCAGCAGTTACTTGGAGAGTAATTCACCCCTCCACTTT. Translation gives CASSYLESNSPLHF.

The chain carries TRBV18 and TRBJ2-5, with D possibly TRBD2 on 5 matching bases. V gave up 0 bases and J gave up 2 bases, with 13 bases separating them. Germline V gene lookup returns CDR1 KGHSH and CDR2 LQKENI. This CDR3 is built from 16 residues. The CDR3 DNA follows: TGTGCCAGCTCACCACCGGGAGCGCAAAATCAAGAGACCCAGTACTTC. Translated: CASSPPGAQNQETQYF. The full variable domain, in which reference TRBV18 and TRBJ2-5 provide the parts outside the CDR3, is NAGVMQNPRHLVRRRGQEARLRCSPMKGHSHVYWYRQLPEEGLKFMVYLQKENIIDESGMPKERFSAEFPKEGPSILRIQQVVRGDSAAYFCASSPPGAQNQETQYFGPGTRLLVL.

CDR3 nucleotide sequence: TGTGCCAGCAGCTTAAGGGGCGCCGGGGAGACCCAGTACTTC. It translates to CASSLRGAGETQYF. The rearrangement links TRBV7-3 to TRBJ2-5; perhaps TRBD1 as D (5 bases). Germline V gives CDR1 SGHTA, CDR2 FQGTGA. The V end was cut by 1 base, the J end by 5 bases, with 11 bases between. This CDR3 spans 14 amino acids.

This chain joins TRBV7-2 and TRBJ1-1; 9 nucleotides agree with TRBD1. CDR1 is SGHTA and CDR2 is FQGNSA in the germline V gene. The CDR3 covers 16 residues. V lost 5 bases, J lost 5 bases, and 12 bases stayed unmatched. This chain's CDR3 is CASSPTGTGMGTEAFF. In DNA form, the CDR3 reads TGTGCCAGCAGCCCAACCGGGACAGGGATGGGGACTGAAGCTTTCTTT.

This chain uses TRBV5-1 with TRBJ1-1, with TRBD1 identical over 9 bases. Germline values: CDR1 SGHRS, CDR2 YFSETQ. Trimming cost V 4 bases and J 10 bases; bases outside gene matches: 5. This CDR3 has 12 residues. Here the CDR3 reads CASSPHRGRAFF. The CDR3 DNA is TGCGCCAGCAGCCCTCACAGGGGGCGAGCTTTCTTT.

The gene calls are TRBV11-2 and TRBJ1-1; D is unresolved. The V and J ends lost 5 bases and 1 base respectively, with 8 bases between them. From germline, CDR1 is SGHAT and CDR2 FQNNGV. There are 13 residues in the CDR3. The CDR3 region is CASSPTENTEAFF. The CDR3, as DNA: TGTGCCAGCAGCCCCACAGAGAACACTGAAGCTTTCTTT.

V gene TRBV19 combines with J gene TRBJ2-3, with D possibly being TRBD1 (6 bases). Trimming removed 5 bases from V and 5 bases from J, with 14 bases in between. The germline CDR1 and CDR2 sequences are LNHDA and SQIVND (reference sequence). The CDR3 has 14 amino acids. CDR3 sequence: CASSRDNSGDTQYF. DNA for the CDR3: TGTGCCAGTAGTCGGGACAATTCCGGAGATACGCAGTATTTT.

This clone showed up just once. The V gene is TRBV5-4, the J gene TRBJ1-5; D unclear. Per the germline V gene, CDR1 is SGHNT and CDR2 is YYREEE (reference sequence). The CDR3 has 13 amino acids. The V and J ends lost 0 bases and 7 bases respectively, with 8 bases between them. In DNA form, the CDR3 reads TGTGCCAGCAGCTTGGCGTCCGAACAGCCCCAGCATTTT. This codes for CASSLASEQPQHF.

V is TRBV18 and J is TRBJ2-5; D is possibly TRBD1 (6 bases). CDR3 size: 13 residues. Germline V CDR1 and CDR2: KGHSH, LQKENI. V was shortened by 2 bases and J by 4 bases, with 8 bases between the two germline ends. The CDR3 bases are TGTGCCAGCTCACCAGGACAGACAGAGACCCAGTACTTC. Translated, it gives CASSPGQTETQYF.

V gene TRBV6-5 combines with J gene TRBJ2-1; 8 nucleotides line up with TRBD1. The CDR3 consists of 15 residues. Germline-derived CDR1 and CDR2 are MNHEY and SVGAGI. V trimming: 5 bases; J trimming: 4 bases; junction bases outside the gene matches: 7. This CDR3 is CASSPGTGGYNEQFF. CDR3 bases: TGTGCCAGCAGTCCTGGGACAGGTGGATACAATGAGCAGTTCTTC.

This chain uses TRBV6-1 with TRBJ1-5, with 10 bases lining up with TRBD1. CDR1 is MNHNS and CDR2 is SASEGT in the germline V gene. The CDR3 runs to 15 residues. After removal of 4 bases from V and 8 bases from J, the junction contained 8 bases not matched to a gene. The CDR3 DNA reads as TGTGCCAGCAGTGGCCAGGGGACAGGGGAAAAGCCCCAGCATTTT. Translating it yields CASSGQGTGEKPQHF.